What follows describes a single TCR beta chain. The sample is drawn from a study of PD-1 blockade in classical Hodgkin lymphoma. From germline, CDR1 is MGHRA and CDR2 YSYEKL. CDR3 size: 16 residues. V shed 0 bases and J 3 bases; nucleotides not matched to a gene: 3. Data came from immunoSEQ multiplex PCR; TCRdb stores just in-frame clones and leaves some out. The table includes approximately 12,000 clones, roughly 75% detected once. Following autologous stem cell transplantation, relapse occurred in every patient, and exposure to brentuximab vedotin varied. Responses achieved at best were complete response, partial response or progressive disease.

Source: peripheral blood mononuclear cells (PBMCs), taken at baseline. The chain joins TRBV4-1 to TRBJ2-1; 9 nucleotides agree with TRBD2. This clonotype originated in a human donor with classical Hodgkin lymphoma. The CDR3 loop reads CASSQDLAGIYNEQFF. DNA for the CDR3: TGCGCCAGCAGCCAAGATCTAGCGGGGATCTACAATGAGCAGTTCTTC.